The rows below give T cell receptor beta chains drawn from one sample of a study of shared T cell receptors in the human thymus. Sequencing was performed with immunoSEQ multiplex PCR; in TCRdb, only in-frame clones are kept and a portion is missing. The repertoire holds 500,000 to 850,000 clones, with around 87% as singletons. These data were also filed under a second study, of human thymus T cells.

Sample: thymocytes. All receptors derive from a boy in the first two years of life with a congenital heart defect. The CDR3 runs from the conserved cysteine through the conserved F or W. A D gene is named only where the DNA matches it firmly. Clone size is stated in some rows and not others, as once, few, many or a class when expanded.

J,size,V,D,DNA,CDR3
TRBJ1-2,-,TRBV18,-,TGTGCCAGCTCCCTCACCACAGCATATGGCTACACCTTC,CASSLTTAYGYTF
TRBJ1-6,once,TRBV28,TRBD1,TGTGCCAGCTCATGGGACAGGCTGAGCTCCTATAATTCACCCCTCCACTTT,CASSWDRLSSYNSPLHF
TRBJ1-2,-,TRBV30,-,TGTGCCTGGAGGGCAGGGCGAAAAGGCTACACCTTC,CAWRAGRKGYTF
TRBJ1-1,once,TRBV27,-,TGTGCCAGCATGGGGGGATCGAACACTGAAGCTTTCTTT,CASMGGSNTEAFF
TRBJ2-5,-,TRBV7-8,-,TGTGCCAGCCGCGACAAAACGGGATGGCAAGAGACCCAGTACTTC,CASRDKTGWQETQYF
TRBJ1-5,-,TRBV28,-,TGTGCCAGCAGTCGACTGTCTAGAGGCCAGCCCCAGCATTTT,CASSRLSRGQPQHF
TRBJ1-2,once,TRBV5-1,TRBD1,TGCGCCAGCAGCTGGACCGAGGACTTAGACAGGGGGTACTATGGCTACACCTTC,CASSWTEDLDRGYYGYTF
TRBJ1-2,-,TRBV6-1,-,TGTGCCAGCAGACGACAGGTGGATTATGGCTACACCTTC,CASRRQVDYGYTF
TRBJ2-4,-,TRBV4-3,-,TGCGCCAGCAGCCAAACGACCGGGTGGGGGGACATTCAGTACTTC,CASSQTTGWGDIQYF
TRBJ2-3,-,TRBV4-3,TRBD2,TGCGCCAGCAGCCAAAATCGCCTAGCGGGGGGACAGACACGCACAGATACGCAGTATTTT,CASSQNRLAGGQTRTDTQYF
TRBJ2-1,-,TRBV5-6,TRBD2,TGTGCCAGCAGCTCGAACACCGGGACTAGCGGGCGCCTTATCCAGTTCTTC,CASSSNTGTSGRLIQFF
TRBJ2-1,-,TRBV4-3,-,TGCGCCAGCAGCCAACAGGGGTTTTACAATGAGCAGTTCTTC,CASSQQGFYNEQFF
TRBJ2-7,-,TRBV20-1,-,TGCAGTGTGCGGGATAGCGACGAGCAGTACTTC,CSVRDSDEQYF
TRBJ2-2,-,TRBV2,-,TGTGCCAGCAGTGAATTGGGGGCGGCCGGGGAGCTGTTTTTT,CASSELGAAGELFF
TRBJ1-2,-,TRBV15,-,TGTGCCACCAGCAGAGCCAGCTTAGGTTCGACAGGACACTATGGCTACACCTTC,CATSRASLGSTGHYGYTF
TRBJ2-1,-,TRBV6-5,-,TGTGCCAGCAGTTCGCTAGCGACTCCCTACAATGAGCAGTTCTTC,CASSSLATPYNEQFF
TRBJ2-7,-,TRBV5-1,TRBD1,TGCGCCAGCAGCCCACGGTGGTCCGGGACAGGGACTGTCTACGAGCAGTACTTC,CASSPRWSGTGTVYEQYF
TRBJ2-1,-,TRBV11-2,-,TGTGCCAGCAGCTGGACACCGGGTAATGAGCAGTTCTTC,CASSWTPGNEQFF
TRBJ2-1,-,TRBV18,TRBD2,TGTGCCAGCTCACCACAGACTAGCAGAGACAATGAGCAGTTCTTC,CASSPQTSRDNEQFF
TRBJ2-7,-,TRBV10-3,-,TGTGCCATCCCTAGTCCCGATGATGTCACCTACGAGCAGTACTTC,CAIPSPDDVTYEQYF
TRBJ2-5,-,TRBV27,-,TGTGCCAGCAGGCGAACAGGATATTCGTGGGGAGAGACCCAGTACTTC,CASRRTGYSWGETQYF
TRBJ2-1,-,TRBV18,TRBD1,TGTGCCAGCTCACCGGGACAGGGAAACAATGAGCAGTTCTTC,CASSPGQGNNEQFF
TRBJ1-4,-,TRBV25-1,TRBD1,TGTGCCAGCAGTGCGGCGACAGGGACACTTTTTAAACTGTTTTTT,CASSAATGTLFKLFF
TRBJ1-5,-,TRBV7-2,-,TGTGCCAGCAGCTTAGGCACGGGGATTGGCAATCAGCCCCAGCATTTT,CASSLGTGIGNQPQHF
TRBJ2-1,once,TRBV4-3,TRBD2,TGCGCCAGCAGCCAAGACGGGGGGACTAGCCTTAGCTCCTACAATGAGCAGTTCTTC,CASSQDGGTSLSSYNEQFF
TRBJ2-3,-,TRBV4-3,-,TGCGCCAGCAGCCAAGATCGGAGTTTTGATACGCAGTATTTT,CASSQDRSFDTQYF
TRBJ1-1,-,TRBV5-4,-,TGTGCCAGCAGCTTAGCCCCTATGAACACTGAAGCTTTCTTT,CASSLAPMNTEAFF
TRBJ2-4,-,TRBV6-5,TRBD2,TGTGCCAGCAGCCTGGGACTAGATTTGAACATTCAGTACTTC,CASSLGLDLNIQYF
TRBJ2-2,-,TRBV7-9,TRBD2,TGTGCCAGCAGCTTAACGCGACTAGCGGTTACCGGGGAGCTGTTTTTT,CASSLTRLAVTGELFF
TRBJ1-2,-,TRBV4-3,-,TGCGCCAGCAGCCAAGATAGGCGGGTTCACCACTATGGCTACACCTTC,CASSQDRRVHHYGYTF
TRBJ2-7,-,TRBV27,TRBD1,TGTGCCAGCGGAACCTTTGGACAGGCGTACTACGAGCAGTACTTC,CASGTFGQAYYEQYF